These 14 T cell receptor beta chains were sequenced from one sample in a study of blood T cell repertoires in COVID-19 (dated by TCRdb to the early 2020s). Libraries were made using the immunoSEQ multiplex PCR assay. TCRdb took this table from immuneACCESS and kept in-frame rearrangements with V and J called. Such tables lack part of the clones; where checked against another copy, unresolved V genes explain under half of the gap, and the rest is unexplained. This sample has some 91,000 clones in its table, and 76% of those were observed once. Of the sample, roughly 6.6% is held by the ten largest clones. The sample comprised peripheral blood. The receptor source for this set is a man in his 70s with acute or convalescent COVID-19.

CDR3 DNA: TGTGCCAGCAGCCCTAAACAGGGAGCCAATGAGCAGTTCTTC. It yields the protein CASSPKQGANEQFF. The V and J genes are TRBV2 and TRBJ2-1; D is perhaps TRBD1 (6 bases). The CDR3 covers 14 residues. Per the germline V gene, CDR1 is SNHLY and CDR2 is FYNNEI. The ends were cut back, 6 bases at V and 6 bases at J, with 15 bases in the middle.

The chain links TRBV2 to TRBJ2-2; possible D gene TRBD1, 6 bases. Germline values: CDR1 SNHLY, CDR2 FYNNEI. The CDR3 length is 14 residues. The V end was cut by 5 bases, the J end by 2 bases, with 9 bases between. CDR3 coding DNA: TGTGCCAGCAGTAGACAGGATAACACCGGGGAGCTGTTTTTT. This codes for CASSRQDNTGELFF.

The CDR3 here is CASSLGLAGGMDEQFF. In DNA, the CDR3 is TGTGCCAGCAGCCTGGGCCTGGCGGGAGGGATGGATGAGCAGTTCTTC. The chain links TRBV7-3 to TRBJ2-1; 9 positions match TRBD2. CDR1 is SGHTA and CDR2 is FQGTGA in the germline V gene. V lost 5 bases and J lost 8; bases outside the gene matches: 13. This CDR3 is 16 amino acids long.

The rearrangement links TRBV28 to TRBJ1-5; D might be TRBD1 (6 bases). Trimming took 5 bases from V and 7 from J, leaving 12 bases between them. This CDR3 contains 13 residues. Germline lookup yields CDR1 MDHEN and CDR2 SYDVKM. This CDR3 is CASSTPTGQPQHF. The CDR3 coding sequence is TGTGCCAGCAGTACCCCGACAGGACAGCCCCAGCATTTT.

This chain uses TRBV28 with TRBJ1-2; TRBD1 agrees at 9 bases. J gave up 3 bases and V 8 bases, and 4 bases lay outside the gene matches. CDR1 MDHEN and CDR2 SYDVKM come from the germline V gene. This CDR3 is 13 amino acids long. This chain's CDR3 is CASGTGSHYGYTF. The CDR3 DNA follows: TGTGCCAGCGGGACAGGGAGCCACTATGGCTACACCTTC.

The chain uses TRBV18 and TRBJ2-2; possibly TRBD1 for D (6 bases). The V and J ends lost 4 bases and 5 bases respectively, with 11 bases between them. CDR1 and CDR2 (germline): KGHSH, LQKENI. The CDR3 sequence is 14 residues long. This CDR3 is CASSHLQGTGELFF. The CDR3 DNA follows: TGTGCCAGCTCACATTTACAGGGAACCGGGGAGCTGTTTTTT. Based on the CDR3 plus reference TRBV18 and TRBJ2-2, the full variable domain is NAGVMQNPRHLVRRRGQEARLRCSPMKGHSHVYWYRQLPEEGLKFMVYLQKENIIDESGMPKERFSAEFPKEGPSILRIQQVVRGDSAAYFCASSHLQGTGELFFGEGSRLTVL.

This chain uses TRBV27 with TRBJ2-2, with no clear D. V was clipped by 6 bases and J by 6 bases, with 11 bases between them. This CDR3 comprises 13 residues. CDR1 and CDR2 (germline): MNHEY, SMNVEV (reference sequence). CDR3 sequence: CASSLTPPGELFF. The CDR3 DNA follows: TGTGCCAGCAGCCTAACTCCCCCCGGGGAGCTGTTTTTT.

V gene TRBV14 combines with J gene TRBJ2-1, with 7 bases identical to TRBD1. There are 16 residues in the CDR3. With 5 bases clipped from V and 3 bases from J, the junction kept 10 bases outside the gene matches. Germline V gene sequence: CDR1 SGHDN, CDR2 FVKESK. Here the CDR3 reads CASSSIAGGRYNEQFF. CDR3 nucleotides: TGTGCCAGCAGCTCTATAGCAGGGGGACGCTACAATGAGCAGTTCTTC.

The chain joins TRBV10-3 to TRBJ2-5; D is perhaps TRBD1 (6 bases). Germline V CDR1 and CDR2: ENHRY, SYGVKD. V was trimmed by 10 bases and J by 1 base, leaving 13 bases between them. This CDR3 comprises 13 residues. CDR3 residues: CATPGHPQETQYF. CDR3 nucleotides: TGTGCCACCCCGGGACACCCCCAAGAGACCCAGTACTTC.

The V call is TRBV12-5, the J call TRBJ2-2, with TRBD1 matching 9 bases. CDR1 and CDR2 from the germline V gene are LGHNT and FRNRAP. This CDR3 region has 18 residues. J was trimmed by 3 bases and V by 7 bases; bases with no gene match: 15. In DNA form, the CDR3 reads TGTGCTAGTGTTCGCGGGACAGGGATTAGTCTAGACACCGGGGAGCTGTTTTTT. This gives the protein CASVRGTGISLDTGELFF.

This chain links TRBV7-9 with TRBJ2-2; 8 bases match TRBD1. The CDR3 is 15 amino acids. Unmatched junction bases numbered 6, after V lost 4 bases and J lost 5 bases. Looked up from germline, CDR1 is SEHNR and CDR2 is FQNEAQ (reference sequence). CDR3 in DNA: TGTGCCAGCAGCTCACCGACAGGGGTTACCGGGGAGCTGTTTTTT. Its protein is CASSSPTGVTGELFF.

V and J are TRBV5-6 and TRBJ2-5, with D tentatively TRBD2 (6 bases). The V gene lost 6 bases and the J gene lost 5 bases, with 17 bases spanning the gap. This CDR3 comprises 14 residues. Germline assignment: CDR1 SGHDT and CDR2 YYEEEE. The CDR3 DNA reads TGTGCCAGCATAAAGTGGGGGGTCGAGGAGACCCAGTACTTC. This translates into CASIKWGVEETQYF.

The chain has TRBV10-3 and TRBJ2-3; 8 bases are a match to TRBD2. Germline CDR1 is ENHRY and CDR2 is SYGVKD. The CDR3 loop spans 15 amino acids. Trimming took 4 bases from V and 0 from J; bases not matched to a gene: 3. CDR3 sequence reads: CAISASGGSTDTQYF. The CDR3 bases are TGTGCCATCAGTGCCAGCGGGGGTAGCACAGATACGCAGTATTTT.

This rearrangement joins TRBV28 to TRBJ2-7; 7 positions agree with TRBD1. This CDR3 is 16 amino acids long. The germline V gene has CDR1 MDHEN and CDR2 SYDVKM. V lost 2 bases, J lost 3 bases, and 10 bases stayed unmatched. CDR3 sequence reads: CASSLTLNGTDYEQYF. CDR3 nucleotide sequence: TGTGCCAGCAGTTTAACCCTGAATGGGACAGACTACGAGCAGTACTTC.